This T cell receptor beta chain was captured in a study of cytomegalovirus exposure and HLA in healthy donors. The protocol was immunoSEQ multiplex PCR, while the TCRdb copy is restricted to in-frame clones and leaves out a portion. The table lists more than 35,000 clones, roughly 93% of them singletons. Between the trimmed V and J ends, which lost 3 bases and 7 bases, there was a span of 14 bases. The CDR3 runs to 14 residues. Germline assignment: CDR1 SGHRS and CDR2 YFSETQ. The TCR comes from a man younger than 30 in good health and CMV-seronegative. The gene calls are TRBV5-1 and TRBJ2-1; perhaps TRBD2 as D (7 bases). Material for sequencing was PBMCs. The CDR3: CASSWGGLGNEQFF. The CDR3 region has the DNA TGCGCCAGCAGCTGGGGGGGCCTGGGGAATGAGCAGTTCTTC.